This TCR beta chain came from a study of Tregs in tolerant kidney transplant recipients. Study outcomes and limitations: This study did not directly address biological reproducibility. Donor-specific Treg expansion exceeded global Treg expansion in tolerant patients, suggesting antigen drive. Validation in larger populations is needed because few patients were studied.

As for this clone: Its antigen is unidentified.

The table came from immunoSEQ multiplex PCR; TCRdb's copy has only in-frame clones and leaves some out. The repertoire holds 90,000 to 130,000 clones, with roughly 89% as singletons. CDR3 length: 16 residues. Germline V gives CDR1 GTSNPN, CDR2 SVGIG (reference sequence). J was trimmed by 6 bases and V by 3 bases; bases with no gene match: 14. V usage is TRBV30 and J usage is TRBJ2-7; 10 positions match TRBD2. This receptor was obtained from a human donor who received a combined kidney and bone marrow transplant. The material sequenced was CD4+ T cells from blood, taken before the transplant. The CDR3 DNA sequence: TGTGCCTGGAGCCTAGCCCTAGCGGGAGTCCTCATCGAGCAGTACTTC. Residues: CAWSLALAGVLIEQYF. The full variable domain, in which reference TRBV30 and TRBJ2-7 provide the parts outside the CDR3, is SQTIHQWPATLVQPVGSPLSLECTVEGTSNPNLYWYRQAAGRGLQLLFYSVGIGQISSEVPQNLSASRPQDRQFILSSKKLLLSDSGFYLCAWSLALAGVLIEQYFGPGTRLTVT.